The 7 T cell receptor beta chains below all came from one sample that was sequenced in a study of identical twins. TCRdb independently ran MiXCR on the 5' RACE reads; one entry per CDR3 protein. This sample carries about 500,000 distinct CDR3 sequences, 13% to 15% of them seen once, and the ten largest clones take approximately 0.98%. In addition, the sample was reused for a study of yellow fever vaccine responses in identical twins.

The sample comprised CD4+ T cells sorted from blood. The source is a woman aged 18-35 years in good health.

Many counts were recorded for this clonotype. The gene calls are TRBV12-3 or TRBV12-4 and TRBJ2-3; TRBD2 matches 8 bases. V lost 3 bases, J lost 0 bases, and 2 bases stayed unmatched. The CDR3 extends over 15 amino acids. The DNA for the CDR3 is TGTGCCAGCAGTTTCGGGGGGGCTAGCACAGATACGCAGTATTTT. The encoded protein is CASSFGGASTDTQYF.

CDR3 DNA: TGTGCCTGGAGTGTTGGCAGGGGGCCCTACGAGCAGTACTTC. Translating gives CAWSVGRGPYEQYF. The chain combines TRBV30 with TRBJ2-7, with 8 bases lining up with TRBD1. Trimming took 0 bases from V and 2 from J; bases not matched to a gene: 3. Per germline, CDR1 GTSNPN and CDR2 SVGIG (reference sequence). The CDR3 contains 14 residues.

This clonotype appeared many times. The chain couples TRBV12-3 or TRBV12-4 to TRBJ2-2, with a weak D call TRBD1 (6 bases). The CDR3 is made up of 14 amino acids. V lost 6 bases, J lost 1 base, and 9 bases lay in between. CDR3 sequence: CASSVGQNTGELFF. Here the CDR3 DNA reads TGTGCCAGCAGCGTGGGACAGAACACCGGGGAGCTGTTTTTT.

The table lists this clonotype with a few counts. The chain joins TRBV6-5 to TRBJ2-7; 14 bases map to TRBD2. CDR3 length equals 16 residues. The V gene's germline CDR1 is MNHEY and CDR2 SVGAGI. Losses at the gene ends were 4 bases for V and 7 bases for J; bases not matched to a gene: 9. The CDR3 loop reads CASSFTPGLAGAEQYF. CDR3 DNA: TGTGCCAGCAGTTTTACGCCGGGACTAGCGGGAGCTGAGCAGTACTTC.

The rearrangement links TRBV4-2 to TRBJ2-7; TRBD1 agrees at 9 bases. The CDR3 spans 15 residues. The germline V gene encodes CDR1 LGHNA and CDR2 YNFKEQ. J gave up 0 bases and V 5 bases, and 5 bases lay outside the gene matches. In DNA form, the CDR3 reads TGTGCCAGCAGCGCCGGGACAGGGTCCTCCTACGAGCAGTACTTC. Amino acid sequence: CASSAGTGSSYEQYF.

The J gene is TRBJ2-7, the V gene TRBV7-6, with 9 bases identical to TRBD1. CDR1 and CDR2 from the germline V gene are SGHVS and FNYEAQ. J lost 7 bases, V lost 1 base, and 11 bases had no gene match. This CDR3 has 16 residues. CDR3 loop: CASSLGRSDRGEEQYF. The CDR3, as DNA: TGTGCCAGCAGCTTAGGTCGGTCGGACAGGGGTGAAGAGCAGTACTTC.

The chain has TRBV9 and TRBJ2-1; perhaps TRBD1 as D (5 bases). The V and J ends lost 0 bases and 8 bases respectively, with 12 bases between them. CDR1 is SGDLS, CDR2 YYNGEE, per germline. The CDR3 extends over 14 amino acids. The DNA of the CDR3 is TGTGCCAGCAGCGTAGTAACAGGATGGGATGAGCAGTTCTTC. Its translation is CASSVVTGWDEQFF.